This T cell receptor (beta chain) was retrieved from a study of T cell responses to AZD1222 COVID-19 vaccine. Study-level findings and limits: The span of vaccine-associated CD4 TCRs extended across spike, with dominance at 160-218 and 743-854. Vaccination with two AZD1222 doses was followed by a rise in Spike-specific TCR breadth and depth. Donors, mostly white British, included more females; clonal diversity was possibly underestimated.

This clone was counted between two and nine times. Its antigen is not known. V was pared by 0 bases and J by 2 bases, with 8 bases between. The CDR3 consists of 15 residues. From germline, CDR1 is LNHNV and CDR2 YYDKDF (reference sequence). Sequenced by immunoSEQ multiplex PCR; TCRdb stores in-frame clones only, minus some. The sample holds fewer than 150,000 clones, over 65% seen once. Sequenced here: peripheral blood, sampled on day 0 of AZD1222 vaccination. The chain links TRBV15 to TRBJ2-4; no reliable D call. The clonotype was recovered from an adult in good health. CDR3 DNA: TGTGCCACCAGCAGAGAGAGGATTTCCAAAAACATTCAGTACTTC. It translates to CATSRERISKNIQYF.